This T cell receptor (beta chain) emerged from a study of T cell repertoires in cytomegalovirus infection. Overall study results and limits: Totalled public TCR beta family frequency picked out people who carried CMV plus the relevant HLA.

Regarding this clonotype: Its antigen is still unknown.

TCRdb called the reads again in MiXCR, with one record for every CDR3 protein. Of about a million distinct CDR3 sequences in the sample, around 30% were seen once. Germline trimming cut 5 bases from V and 3 bases from J; bases unmatched to any gene: 12. Germline V gives CDR1 MNHEY, CDR2 SMNVEV (reference sequence). This CDR3 comprises 18 residues. The receptor was derived from a human donor in good health (CMV status not recorded). Some clones in this sample may be carry-over from other donors' samples. The chain carries TRBV27 and TRBJ2-5, with 13 bases that match TRBD2. The sequences come from cultured CD8+ T cells from PBMCs, collected from culture after CMV antigen stimulation. CDR3 residues: CASSNQRRTSGGEETQYF. In DNA form, the CDR3 reads TGTGCCAGCAGTAATCAACGCCGGACTAGCGGGGGAGAAGAGACCCAGTACTTC.